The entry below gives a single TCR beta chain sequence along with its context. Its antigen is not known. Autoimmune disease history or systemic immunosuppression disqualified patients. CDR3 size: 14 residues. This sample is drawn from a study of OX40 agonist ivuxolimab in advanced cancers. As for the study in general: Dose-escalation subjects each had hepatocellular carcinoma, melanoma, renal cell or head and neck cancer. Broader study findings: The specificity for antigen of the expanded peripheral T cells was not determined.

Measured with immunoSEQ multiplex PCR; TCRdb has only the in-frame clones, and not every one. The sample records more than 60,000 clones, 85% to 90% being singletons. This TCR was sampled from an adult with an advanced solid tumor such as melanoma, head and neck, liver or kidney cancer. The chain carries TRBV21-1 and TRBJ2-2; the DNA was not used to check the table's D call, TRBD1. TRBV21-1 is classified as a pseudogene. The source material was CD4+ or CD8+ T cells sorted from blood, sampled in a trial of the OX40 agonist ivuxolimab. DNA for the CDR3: TGTGCCAGCAGCGTAGACAGGGTAAGTGGGGAGCTGTTTTTT. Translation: CASSVDRVSGELFF.